What follows are 13 T cell receptor beta chains derived from one specimen sequenced in a study of blood T cell repertoires in COVID-19. Repertoires were generated with immunoSEQ multiplex PCR, while TCRdb's copy carries only in-frame clones and drops some. Here the sample spans about 210,000 clones, 85% to 90% being singletons. Sample: PBMCs or T cells enriched from blood (not recorded which). The receptors originated from a man aged 25 to 45 who had recovered from COVID-19.

The genes are TRBV12-3 or TRBV12-4 and TRBJ1-2; 7 nucleotides align to TRBD1. Trimming took 5 bases from V and 6 from J; bases not matched to a gene: 6. The CDR3 extends over 13 amino acids. The CDR3 DNA reads as TGTGCCAGCAGTCGGGACAGTGCTAATGGCTACACCTTC. Encoded protein: CASSRDSANGYTF.

This sequence joins TRBV6-2 or TRBV6-3 and TRBJ2-3, with 7 bases aligning to TRBD2. V dropped 4 bases and J dropped 0; count of bases not matched to a gene: 7. The germline CDR1 and CDR2 sequences are MNHEY and SVGEGT. This CDR3 has 16 residues. The CDR3 spells CASSFPSGDSTDTQYF. As DNA, the CDR3 is TGTGCCAGCAGTTTCCCTAGCGGAGACAGCACAGATACGCAGTATTTT.

Worth noting for this clone: Additional DNA sequences in this sample encode the identical CDR3. The chain has TRBV30 and TRBJ1-5, with D uncertain. Trimming took 0 bases from V and 4 from J, leaving 10 bases between them. The length of the CDR3 is 14 residues. In germline, CDR1 is GTSNPN, CDR2 SVGIG (reference sequence). DNA for the CDR3: TGTGCCTGGAGTGTTGGCAGTTCAAATCAGCCCCAGCATTTT. This gives the protein CAWSVGSSNQPQHF.

The CDR3 DNA follows: TGTGCCAGCAGCGTCAATAGGCTAGCTACGTCCTACGAGCAGTACTTC. It specifies CASSVNRLATSYEQYF. The chain uses TRBV9 and TRBJ2-7, with a weak D call TRBD2 (5 bases). CDR1 is SGDLS and CDR2 is YYNGEE in the germline V gene. Trimming stripped 2 bases from V and 1 base from J, with 16 bases between. The CDR3 loop spans 16 amino acids.

The chain recombines TRBV28 with TRBJ1-5; D might be TRBD1 (5 bases). The CDR3 loop spans 16 amino acids. The germline gives CDR1 MDHEN, CDR2 SYDVKM. Trimming cost V 6 bases and J 0 bases, with 15 bases left between them. As DNA, the CDR3 is TGTGCCAGCAGCTCTAACAGGTTTAATAGCAATCAGCCCCAGCATTTT. Protein: CASSSNRFNSNQPQHF. The full variable domain, rest sourced from reference TRBV28 and TRBJ1-5, is DVKVTQSSRYLVKRTGEKVFLECVQDMDHENMFWYRQDPGLGLRLIYFSYDVKMKEKGDIPEGYSVSREKKERFSLILESASTNQTSMYLCASSSNRFNSNQPQHFGDGTRLSIL.

This chain connects TRBV7-8 to TRBJ2-3, with D perhaps TRBD2 (6 bases). V lost 5 bases, J lost 0 bases, and 15 bases lay in between. The CDR3 runs to 16 residues. Germline CDR1 and CDR2: SGHVS and FQNEAQ. CDR3 in DNA: TGTGCCAGCAGCCGAGGACTATGGGCTAGCACAGATACGCAGTATTTT. This gives the protein CASSRGLWASTDTQYF.

This clone was found once. The V call is TRBV5-1, the J call TRBJ2-3, with 12 positions matching TRBD1. Germline lookup yields CDR1 SGHRS and CDR2 YFSETQ. Trimming took 0 bases from V and 5 from J; bases not matched to a gene: 10. The CDR3 has 18 amino acids. CDR3 region: CASSLEGTGGFSGDTQYF. The CDR3 nucleotides read TGCGCCAGCAGCTTGGAAGGGACAGGGGGCTTTAGTGGAGATACGCAGTATTTT. Using reference TRBV5-1 and TRBJ2-3 for the parts outside the CDR3, the full variable domain is KAGVTQTPRYLIKTRGQQVTLSCSPISGHRSVSWYQQTPGQGLQFLFEYFSETQRNKGNFPGRFSGRQFSNSRSEMNVSTLELGDSALYLCASSLEGTGGFSGDTQYFGPGTRLTVL.

The DNA for the CDR3 is TGTGCCAGCAGTATGGGACAGGGATCAGATGGCTACACCTTC. Amino acids: CASSMGQGSDGYTF. The V call is TRBV28, the J call TRBJ1-2, with TRBD1 matching over 9 bases. CDR1 MDHEN and CDR2 SYDVKM come from the germline V gene. The CDR3 spans 14 residues. J lost 6 bases, V lost 5 bases, and 7 bases had no gene match.

CDR3 coding DNA: TGCGCCAGCAGCCAAGATAGGCAAAGATTGGGGGGAGTTGGCGGGGAGCTGTTTTTT. Protein product: CASSQDRQRLGGVGGELFF. The chain has TRBV4-1 and TRBJ2-2, with D possibly matching TRBD2 (6 bases). Germline CDR1 is MGHRA and CDR2 is YSYEKL. Trimming removed 0 bases at V and 7 bases at J, with 24 bases between. The CDR3 contains 19 residues.

The chain uses TRBV11-3 and TRBJ2-1; D perhaps matches TRBD1 (6 bases). CDR1 is SGHNT and CDR2 is YENEEA in the germline V gene. With 1 base removed from V and 8 bases from J, the gap between germline ends came to 15 bases. This CDR3 has 15 amino acids. CDR3 protein: CASSLGGRGFDEQFF. The CDR3 DNA reads as TGTGCCAGCAGCTTAGGTGGCAGGGGATTTGATGAGCAGTTCTTC.

This clone was found a few times. The chain employs TRBV30 and TRBJ1-3, with 10 bases that match TRBD1. In germline, CDR1 is GTSNPN, CDR2 SVGIG (reference sequence). The CDR3 spans 18 residues. With 0 bases clipped from V and 0 bases from J, the junction kept 8 bases outside the gene matches. In DNA form, the CDR3 reads TGTGCCTGGAGTGTTGGGACAGGGGCTACACTCTCTGGAAACACCATATATTTT. Amino acid sequence: CAWSVGTGATLSGNTIYF.

This rearrangement joins TRBV5-4 to TRBJ2-1, with a weak D call TRBD1 (5 bases). Germline values: CDR1 SGHNT, CDR2 YYREEE (reference sequence). The CDR3 contains 13 residues. The germline V and J ends were trimmed by 3 bases and 7 bases, with 11 bases remaining between them. CDR3 sequence (DNA): TGTGCCAGCAGCTGGACGACAGTTAATGAGCAGTTCTTC. Amino acids: CASSWTTVNEQFF. Full variable domain (rest looked up from reference TRBV5-4 and TRBJ2-1): ETGVTQSPTHLIKTRGQQVTLRCSSQSGHNTVSWYQQALGQGPQFIFQYYREEENGRGNFPPRFSGLQFPNYSSELNVNALELDDSALYLCASSWTTVNEQFFGPGTRLTVL.

This clone has a single count. The genes are TRBV5-1 and TRBJ2-5; perhaps TRBD1 as D (6 bases). Germline loops: CDR1 SGHRS, CDR2 YFSETQ. The V end lost 4 bases, the J end lost 0 bases, and 13 bases lay between the germline ends. The CDR3 loop spans 15 amino acids. The CDR3 reads CASSIQGLDQETQYF. In nucleotides, the CDR3 is TGCGCCAGCAGCATACAGGGTTTAGACCAAGAGACCCAGTACTTC.